This T cell receptor (beta chain) stems from a study of T cell responses to AZD1222 COVID-19 vaccine. The study's findings and limits: It was only after the peak T cell response that any repertoires were sampled.

Data came from immunoSEQ multiplex PCR; TCRdb stores just in-frame clones and leaves some out. This table holds about 150,000 clones, around 88% found once. V gave up 6 bases and J gave up 6 bases; unmatched junction bases: 6. This CDR3 region has 14 residues. Germline V gene lookup returns CDR1 SGHTA and CDR2 FQGTGA. Comments on this clone: The target antigen is unknown.

This specimen consisted of peripheral blood, obtained on day 0 of MenACWY control vaccination. The receptor was isolated from an adult in good health. The chain couples TRBV7-3 to TRBJ1-1; 11 nucleotides match TRBD1. CDR3 nucleotide sequence: TGTGCCAGCAGTAAGGGACAGGGGGAGGCTGAAGCTTTCTTT. Its protein product is CASSKGQGEAEAFF.